These 20 T cell receptor beta chains were sequenced from one sample in a study of cytomegalovirus exposure and HLA in healthy donors. The PCR ran on 60 Vbeta and 13 Jbeta primers. The data were produced by immunoSEQ multiplex PCR, yet TCRdb's version contains in-frame clones alone and is incomplete. The profile shows 120,000 to 150,000 clones, 78% of them singletons. Material: PBMCs. These receptors came from a male donor in good health and CMV-seronegative.

The V and J genes are TRBV5-1 and TRBJ1-2; possible D gene TRBD1, 5 bases. The V gene's germline CDR1 is SGHRS and CDR2 YFSETQ. V lost 0 bases and J lost 8, with 23 bases in between. The CDR3 loop spans 17 amino acids. For the CDR3, the DNA is TGCGCCAGCAGCTTGGCGCTTTTAAGGGGCCAAGATGACGGCTACACCTTC. Its translation is CASSLALLRGQDDGYTF. The variable domain in full, with the rest retrieved from reference TRBV5-1 and TRBJ1-2, is KAGVTQTPRYLIKTRGQQVTLSCSPISGHRSVSWYQQTPGQGLQFLFEYFSETQRNKGNFPGRFSGRQFSNSRSEMNVSTLELGDSALYLCASSLALLRGQDDGYTFGSGTRLTVV.

V and J are TRBV7-8 and TRBJ2-7, with 8 bases fitting TRBD2. CDR1 SGHVS and CDR2 FQNEAQ come from the germline V gene. This CDR3 spans 16 amino acids. V was clipped by 2 bases and J by 4 bases; unmatched bases: 10. The CDR3 loop reads CASSLLVGAGVYEQYF. In nucleotides, the CDR3 is TGTGCCAGCAGCTTACTAGTTGGAGCGGGGGTATACGAGCAGTACTTC.

This chain's CDR3 is CASSPASPPGKNIQYF. The DNA for the CDR3 is TGTGCCAGCAGCCCCGCCTCTCCCCCAGGCAAAAACATTCAGTACTTC. The J gene is TRBJ2-4, the V gene TRBV7-9; D is ambiguous. V gave up 5 bases and J gave up 3 bases, with 17 bases separating them. Germline assignment: CDR1 SEHNR and CDR2 FQNEAQ (reference sequence). The CDR3 runs 16 residues.

The chain carries TRBV30 and TRBJ1-1, with no clear D. The CDR3 is 11 amino acids. V lost 8 bases and J lost 0, with 7 bases in between. Germline loops: CDR1 GTSNPN, CDR2 SVGIG (reference sequence). CDR3 amino acids: CAGQLNTEAFF. CDR3 sequence (DNA): TGTGCCGGCCAGTTGAACACTGAAGCTTTCTTT.

The chain combines TRBV6-5 with TRBJ2-3; TRBD2 matches at 13 bases. Germline CDR1 is MNHEY and CDR2 is SVGAGI. The CDR3 covers 15 residues. J was trimmed by 5 bases and V by 6 bases; bases with no gene match: 5. This chain's CDR3 is CASRRTSGGRDTQYF. The CDR3 DNA is TGTGCCAGCAGGCGGACTAGCGGGGGAAGAGATACGCAGTATTTT.

V and J are TRBV9 and TRBJ1-2; D not resolved. Trimming cost V 0 bases and J 2 bases, with 11 bases left between them. Germline lookup yields CDR1 SGDLS and CDR2 YYNGEE. CDR3 length: 15 residues. CDR3 coding DNA: TGTGCCAGCAGCGTAGAGAGGGTGCCAAACTATGGCTACACCTTC. It is translated as CASSVERVPNYGYTF.

The rearrangement links TRBV10-2 to TRBJ2-7; tentative D call: TRBD1 (5 bases). Trimming removed 1 base at V and 5 bases at J, with 15 bases between. The CDR3 is made up of 15 amino acids. CDR1 WSHSY and CDR2 SAAADI come from the germline V gene. CDR3: CASSELWGRANEQYF. The DNA for the CDR3 is TGCGCCAGCAGTGAGTTGTGGGGCAGGGCAAACGAGCAGTACTTC.

The chain links TRBV6-5 to TRBJ1-2, with TRBD1 matching over 10 bases. The ends lost 1 base at V and 6 bases at J; junction bases unmatched: 2. The CDR3 is 14 residues long. Germline CDR1 MNHEY, CDR2 SVGAGI. The DNA of the CDR3 is TGTGCCAGCAGTTACTTTGGGACAGGGGATGGCTACACCTTC. Protein product: CASSYFGTGDGYTF.

This chain joins TRBV19 and TRBJ1-6; no definite D call. From germline, CDR1 is LNHDA and CDR2 SQIVND (reference sequence). This CDR3 has 15 amino acids. Trimming shortened V by 9 bases and J by 0 bases, and 12 bases separated the two germline ends. The CDR3, as DNA: TGTGCCAGCCGGGCTGGGAGCTCCTATAATTCACCCCTCCACTTT. Protein sequence: CASRAGSSYNSPLHF.

The rearrangement uses TRBV11-2 and TRBJ2-5; no definite D call. The J call may be incorrect, as the DNA end agrees better with TRBJ2-7. The CDR3 consists of 12 residues. CDR1 and CDR2 (germline): SGHAT, FQNNGV. This CDR3 is CASSLSPYEQYF. CDR3 DNA: TGTGCCAGCAGCTTAAGCCCCTACGAGCAGTACTTC.

The chain uses TRBV27 and TRBJ2-2, with 8 positions matching TRBD1. Germline CDR1 is MNHEY and CDR2 is SMNVEV (reference sequence). There are 14 residues in the CDR3. V lost 2 bases to trimming and J lost 5 bases; unmatched junction nucleotides: 1. The CDR3 DNA reads as TGTGCCAGCAGTTTAGGGACAGGAACCGGGGAGCTGTTTTTT. It translates to CASSLGTGTGELFF.

The V call is TRBV30, the J call TRBJ1-2, with D possibly TRBD1 on 6 matching bases. CDR1 and CDR2 from the germline V gene are GTSNPN and SVGIG (reference sequence). This CDR3 spans 13 amino acids. V lost 1 base to trimming and J lost 8 bases, with 14 bases between them. The CDR3 nucleotides read TGTGCCTGGAGTGGACAGGTTTTCGGAGGCTACACCTTC. Its translation: CAWSGQVFGGYTF.

The chain recombines TRBV10-3 with TRBJ2-5, with 13 bases fitting TRBD2. Trimming took 6 bases from V and 2 from J; bases not matched to a gene: 3. CDR1 and CDR2 from the germline V gene are ENHRY and SYGVKD. The CDR3 has 15 amino acids. CDR3 protein: CAIREGLAGQETQYF. The CDR3 nucleotides are TGTGCCATCAGGGAGGGACTAGCGGGACAAGAGACCCAGTACTTC.

The V call is TRBV5-6, the J call TRBJ1-1; 9 bases map to TRBD1. Germline V CDR1 and CDR2: SGHDT, YYEEEE. The trim removed 6 bases at V and 10 bases at J, leaving 7 bases unmatched. This CDR3 is built from 12 residues. This chain's CDR3 is CASTNSGQGAFF. CDR3 coding DNA: TGTGCCAGCACCAATTCGGGACAGGGAGCTTTCTTT.

This chain uses TRBV5-1 with TRBJ2-1; 11 positions match TRBD1. With V trimmed by 2 bases and J by 4 bases, 2 bases remained unmatched. CDR1 is SGHRS, CDR2 YFSETQ, per germline. There are 15 residues in the CDR3. The chain's CDR3 is CASSLGTGGYNEQFF. In DNA form, the CDR3 reads TGCGCCAGCAGCTTAGGGACAGGGGGATACAATGAGCAGTTCTTC.

The sample holds one count of this clone. The chain employs TRBV11-1 and TRBJ2-1, with unresolved D. Germline CDR1 and CDR2: SGHAT and FQDESV (reference sequence). The CDR3 consists of 15 residues. V was cut by 0 bases and J by 1 base, with 7 bases left in between. CDR3 DNA: TGTGCCAGCAGCTTAGCTGGGCGATCCTACAATGAGCAGTTCTTC. Translating gives CASSLAGRSYNEQFF.

V and J are TRBV9 and TRBJ2-1; 13 positions match TRBD2. The V gene's germline CDR1 is SGDLS and CDR2 YYNGEE. Losses at the gene ends were 4 bases for V and 6 bases for J; bases not matched to a gene: 10. The CDR3 totals 17 residues. The CDR3 DNA sequence: TGTGCCAGCAGCCCAGGCGAGGGACTAGCGGGATTCAATGAGCAGTTCTTC. This encodes CASSPGEGLAGFNEQFF.

The chain couples TRBV29-1 to TRBJ2-3; 8 nucleotides line up with TRBD1. V dropped 6 bases and J dropped 4; count of bases not matched to a gene: 6. CDR3 length: 13 residues. Germline assignment: CDR1 SQVTM and CDR2 ANQGSEA. The CDR3 DNA follows: TGCAGCGTGACGGACAGGGCCCCAGATACGCAGTATTTT. Translating it yields CSVTDRAPDTQYF.

V gene TRBV5-1 combines with J gene TRBJ1-5; no firm D call. This CDR3 region has 14 residues. Germline V gene sequence: CDR1 SGHRS, CDR2 YFSETQ. V lost 0 bases to trimming and J lost 6 bases, with 10 bases between them. CDR3 DNA sequence: TGCGCCAGCAGCTTGGGAGGGCAAGCTCAGCCCCAGCATTTT. Its protein is CASSLGGQAQPQHF.

The chain carries TRBV10-2 and TRBJ1-1, with D tentatively TRBD1 (5 bases). CDR1 WSHSY and CDR2 SAAADI come from the germline V gene. The CDR3 is 14 residues long. Trimming took off 7 bases at V and 1 base at J, with 13 bases between the two ends. The chain's CDR3 is CASTLGLTNTEAFF. The CDR3 nucleotides read TGCGCCAGCACTCTGGGACTCACGAACACTGAAGCTTTCTTT.